These 29 T cell receptor beta chains were all obtained from the same sample, sequenced in a study of blood T cell repertoires in COVID-19. Assay used: immunoSEQ multiplex PCR; TCRdb lists only in-frame clones, some missing. Of approximately 180,000 clones listed, nearly 80% are singletons. The sequencing input was peripheral blood. Receptors were obtained from a woman between 70 and 85 years old with acute or convalescent COVID-19.

Only a few counts were recorded for this clone. The chain carries TRBV19 and TRBJ1-1, with D uncertain. The CDR3 is made up of 14 amino acids. The V gene's germline CDR1 is LNHDA and CDR2 SQIVND (reference sequence). V lost 2 bases and J lost 6, with 13 bases in between. CDR3 loop: CASSIKGDTSEAFF. CDR3 bases: TGTGCCAGTAGTATAAAGGGAGACACCTCTGAAGCTTTCTTT.

The chain employs TRBV5-1 and TRBJ1-2; TRBD1 aligns across 10 bases. Trimming at V came to 3 bases and at J to 4 bases, leaving 6 bases not matched to a gene. Per germline, CDR1 SGHRS and CDR2 YFSETQ. The CDR3 runs 15 residues. The CDR3 region is CASSWGQGRAYGYTF. The CDR3 coding sequence is TGCGCCAGCAGCTGGGGACAGGGGCGGGCCTATGGCTACACCTTC.

This clone was detected a few times. J is TRBJ2-2 and V is TRBV19; maybe TRBD2 (5 bases). Per the germline V gene, CDR1 is LNHDA and CDR2 is SQIVND (reference sequence). This CDR3 is 13 amino acids long. V dropped 3 bases and J dropped 13 bases, with 15 bases sitting between them. The CDR3 DNA follows: TGTGCCAGTAGTATGGGTCGGGATGGCGTGCTGTTTTTT. It is translated as CASSMGRDGVLFF. Complete variable domain (other parts from reference TRBV19 and TRBJ2-2): DGGITQSPKYLFRKEGQNVTLSCEQNLNHDAMYWYRQDPGQGLRLIYYSQIVNDFQKGDIAEGYSVSREKKESFPLTVTSAQKNPTAFYLCASSMGRDGVLFFGEGSRLTVL.

V gene TRBV7-2 combines with J gene TRBJ2-1, with 12 bases that match TRBD2. The V and J ends lost 0 bases and 6 bases, in that order; junction bases with no gene match: 3. CDR3 size: 16 residues. From germline, CDR1 is SGHTA and CDR2 FQGNSA. The CDR3 loop reads CASSLAGLAGPNEQFF. In DNA form, the CDR3 reads TGTGCCAGCAGCTTAGCGGGACTAGCGGGCCCCAATGAGCAGTTCTTC.

The V call is TRBV6-5, the J call TRBJ2-7, with 11 bases fitting TRBD2. The CDR3 runs to 14 residues. Per the germline V gene, CDR1 is MNHEY and CDR2 is SVGAGI. Trimming removed 4 bases from V and 2 bases from J; junction bases left unmatched: 1. In DNA form, the CDR3 reads TGTGCCAGCAGTTTAGCGGGAGGGCCCTACGAGCAGTACTTC. Protein sequence: CASSLAGGPYEQYF.

This chain connects TRBV19 to TRBJ1-1, with 7 bases aligning to TRBD1. After removal of 7 bases from V and 0 bases from J, the junction contained 17 bases not matched to a gene. CDR3 length: 18 residues. CDR1 is LNHDA and CDR2 is SQIVND in the germline V gene (reference sequence). The CDR3 DNA reads TGTGCCAGTACCTCTGGGGACAGCCTAAGGTATATGAACACTGAAGCTTTCTTT. Translated, it gives CASTSGDSLRYMNTEAFF.

The chain has TRBV7-3 and TRBJ2-1, with 9 bases identical to TRBD2. The V segment lost 2 bases and the J segment 0 bases; nucleotides outside the gene matches: 17. Looked up from germline, CDR1 is SGHTA and CDR2 is FQGTGA. The CDR3 has 21 residues. CDR3 residues: CASSLRPLERGEISSYNEQFF. The DNA of the CDR3 is TGTGCCAGCAGCTTACGACCCCTAGAGCGGGGGGAAATTAGCTCCTACAATGAGCAGTTCTTC. Full variable domain (outside the CDR3, taken from reference TRBV7-3 and TRBJ2-1): GAGVSQTPSNKVTEKGKYVELRCDPISGHTALYWYRQSLGQGPEFLIYFQGTGAADDSGLPNDRFFAVRPEGSVSTLKIQRTERGDSAVYLCASSLRPLERGEISSYNEQFFGPGTRLTVL.

V usage is TRBV19 and J usage is TRBJ2-3, with 10 bases identical to TRBD2. The V segment lost 6 bases and the J segment 5 bases; nucleotides outside the gene matches: 14. The CDR3 contains 17 residues. Germline V CDR1 and CDR2: LNHDA, SQIVND (reference sequence). As DNA, the CDR3 is TGTGCCAGTAGCGATATCGTCCAGCGGGAGGGCATAGATACGCAGTATTTT. Residues: CASSDIVQREGIDTQYF.

The chain links TRBV19 to TRBJ1-2; TRBD1 matches at 8 bases. J was trimmed by 6 bases and V by 1 base; bases with no gene match: 7. CDR3 length: 15 residues. Germline values: CDR1 LNHDA, CDR2 SQIVND (reference sequence). CDR3 DNA: TGTGCCAGTAGTATAGCGGGGCAGGGGGCGAATGGCTACACCTTC. Its protein is CASSIAGQGANGYTF.

This sequence joins TRBV10-2 and TRBJ2-1, with a weak D call TRBD1 (5 bases). Trimming removed 8 bases from V and 5 bases from J, with 19 bases in between. The CDR3 runs 15 residues. Germline CDR1 is WSHSY and CDR2 is SAAADI. The CDR3 sequence is CASDRPEGNDNEQFF. CDR3 nucleotides: TGCGCCAGCGACAGACCCGAAGGGAACGACAATGAGCAGTTCTTC.

The rearrangement uses TRBV18 and TRBJ2-5, with TRBD1 identical over 8 bases. With V trimmed by 3 bases and J by 3 bases, 3 bases remained unmatched. Germline CDR1 KGHSH, CDR2 LQKENI. CDR3 length equals 14 residues. The CDR3 sequence is CASSPQTGEETQYF. DNA of the CDR3: TGTGCCAGCTCACCTCAGACAGGGGAAGAGACCCAGTACTTC.

This clone was seen once. The rearrangement joins TRBV6-4 to TRBJ1-2; 7 bases fit TRBD1. CDR3 length: 13 amino acids. In germline, CDR1 is MRHNA, CDR2 SNTAGT. V was clipped by 5 bases and J by 7 bases; unmatched bases: 7. CDR3 sequence (DNA): TGTGCCAGCAGTCCCAGTCCAGGGGGTGGCTACACCTTC. The encoded protein is CASSPSPGGGYTF.

V is TRBV5-6 and J is TRBJ2-7, with 9 bases matching TRBD2. The CDR3 is 18 amino acids. V shed 5 bases and J 4 bases; nucleotides not matched to a gene: 19. Germline V lookup: CDR1 SGHDT, CDR2 YYEEEE. DNA of the CDR3: TGTGCCAGCAGAACGTCTTCTGGGGAGACTAGCGGAACTTACGAGCAGTACTTC. Protein: CASRTSSGETSGTYEQYF.

The CDR3 is CASSDTGGLYNEQFF. In nucleotides, the CDR3 is TGCGCCAGCAGCGACACAGGGGGTCTCTACAATGAGCAGTTCTTC. This sequence joins TRBV5-1 and TRBJ2-1, with 8 bases lining up with TRBD1. The V segment lost 4 bases and the J segment 3 bases; nucleotides outside the gene matches: 6. Germline CDR1 and CDR2: SGHRS and YFSETQ. The CDR3 contains 15 residues.

This rearrangement joins TRBV9 to TRBJ2-7, with TRBD2 matching 8 bases. Germline loops: CDR1 SGDLS, CDR2 YYNGEE. The CDR3 is 14 amino acids. V shed 4 bases, J shed 3 bases, and the junction held 6 bases outside the gene matches. The CDR3 sequence: CASSPGGQFYEQYF. CDR3 DNA sequence: TGTGCCAGCAGCCCGGGGGGGCAATTCTACGAGCAGTACTTC.

The V and J genes are TRBV4-1 and TRBJ2-1, with 9 positions matching TRBD2. Germline V gene lookup returns CDR1 MGHRA and CDR2 YSYEKL. This CDR3 region has 15 residues. V was pared by 4 bases and J by 7 bases, with 8 bases of the junction left unmatched. The CDR3 nucleotides read TGCGCCAGCAGCCTGCTGGGACTAGCTGGGAATGAGCAGTTCTTC. This sequence encodes CASSLLGLAGNEQFF.

DNA of the CDR3: TGTGCCAGTAGTACGTGGACAGGGTTACCCTCCTATGGCTACACCTTC. Protein: CASSTWTGLPSYGYTF. V is TRBV19 and J is TRBJ1-2; TRBD1 agrees at 8 bases. V lost 4 bases to trimming and J lost 4 bases; unmatched junction nucleotides: 11. The germline V gene has CDR1 LNHDA and CDR2 SQIVND (reference sequence). The CDR3 has 16 residues.

The genes are TRBV19 and TRBJ1-6, with TRBD1 matching 7 bases. With V trimmed by 9 bases and J by 7 bases, 6 bases remained unmatched. CDR3 length: 13 amino acids. The V gene's germline CDR1 is LNHDA and CDR2 SQIVND (reference sequence). CDR3 amino acids: CASRDRSNSPLHF. CDR3 sequence (DNA): TGTGCCAGCCGGGACAGATCAAATTCACCCCTCCACTTT.

V gene TRBV5-1 combines with J gene TRBJ1-3; TRBD1 might be the D (5 bases). V lost 0 bases to trimming and J lost 7 bases, with 11 bases between them. CDR3 length: 14 residues. In germline, CDR1 is SGHRS, CDR2 YFSETQ. CDR3 coding DNA: TGCGCCAGCAGCTTGGAGGGGAACGGGAACACCATATATTTT. It is translated as CASSLEGNGNTIYF. Full variable domain (outside the CDR3, taken from reference TRBV5-1 and TRBJ1-3): KAGVTQTPRYLIKTRGQQVTLSCSPISGHRSVSWYQQTPGQGLQFLFEYFSETQRNKGNFPGRFSGRQFSNSRSEMNVSTLELGDSALYLCASSLEGNGNTIYFGEGSWLTVV.

V gene TRBV5-6 combines with J gene TRBJ1-5, with D unresolved. This CDR3 comprises 15 residues. Germline V lookup: CDR1 SGHDT, CDR2 YYEEEE. The V end lost 3 bases, the J end lost 2 bases, and 12 bases lay between the germline ends. The CDR3 here is CASSSEKRGNQPQHF. The CDR3 nucleotides read TGTGCCAGCAGCTCCGAAAAAAGAGGCAATCAGCCCCAGCATTTT.

This sequence joins TRBV20-1 and TRBJ2-7; 8 nucleotides match TRBD2. Germline loops: CDR1 DFQATT, CDR2 SNEGSKA (reference sequence). V gave up 3 bases and J gave up 6 bases; unmatched junction bases: 10. The CDR3 has 14 residues. The CDR3 loop reads CSASYGLAGGEQYF. The CDR3 DNA follows: TGCAGTGCTAGTTACGGGCTAGCGGGCGGCGAGCAGTACTTC.

V usage is TRBV7-6 and J usage is TRBJ1-1; unclear D gene. V was trimmed by 2 bases and J by 2 bases, leaving 12 bases between them. The CDR3 covers 15 residues. Looked up from germline, CDR1 is SGHVS and CDR2 is FNYEAQ. CDR3 sequence: CASSLSPGPNTEAFF. Here the CDR3 DNA reads TGTGCCAGCAGCTTATCCCCGGGTCCAAACACTGAAGCTTTCTTT.

V gene TRBV7-2 combines with J gene TRBJ2-3; maybe TRBD1 (5 bases). CDR1 is SGHTA, CDR2 FQGNSA, per germline. The CDR3 consists of 12 residues. V shed 6 bases and J shed 6 bases, with 10 bases lying between them. This CDR3 is CASRSGSDTQYF. CDR3 sequence (DNA): TGTGCCAGCAGGTCAGGGTCCGATACGCAGTATTTT.

This chain connects TRBV6-5 to TRBJ2-7; possibly TRBD1 for D (6 bases). Trimming removed 6 bases at V and 4 bases at J, with 13 bases between. The CDR3 runs to 13 residues. Germline V CDR1 and CDR2: MNHEY, SVGAGI. The CDR3 bases are TGTGCCAGCAGGCCCCAGGGGCAATACGAGCAGTACTTC. This gives the protein CASRPQGQYEQYF.

The V and J genes are TRBV7-9 and TRBJ2-3; D is perhaps TRBD2 (6 bases). Trimming took off 6 bases at V and 2 bases at J, with 12 bases between the two ends. This CDR3 comprises 14 residues. Looked up from germline, CDR1 is SEHNR and CDR2 is FQNEAQ (reference sequence). The CDR3 nucleotides are TGTGCCAGCAGGGGCGGGACCCCCACAGATACGCAGTATTTT. Protein product: CASRGGTPTDTQYF. Full variable domain (rest looked up from reference TRBV7-9 and TRBJ2-3): DTGVSQNPRHKITKRGQNVTFRCDPISEHNRLYWYRQTLGQGPEFLTYFQNEAQLEKSRLLSDRFSAERPKGSFSTLEIQRTEQGDSAMYLCASRGGTPTDTQYFGPGTRLTVL.

This chain connects TRBV2 to TRBJ1-2; 9 positions agree with TRBD1. The V gene end was trimmed by 5 bases and the J gene end by 4 bases; junction bases not matched to a gene: 5. Per germline, CDR1 SNHLY and CDR2 FYNNEI. CDR3 length equals 14 residues. CDR3 nucleotides: TGTGCCAGCAGTCAAGGGACAGGGCTCTATGGCTACACCTTC. Amino acid sequence: CASSQGTGLYGYTF. Drawing the rest from reference TRBV2 and TRBJ1-2, the complete variable domain is EPEVTQTPSHQVTQMGQEVILRCVPISNHLYFYWYRQILGQKVEFLVSFYNNEISEKSEIFDDQFSVERPDGSNFTLKIRSTKLEDSAMYFCASSQGTGLYGYTFGSGTRLTVV.

This clone has at least ten counts. The CDR3 DNA is TGTGCCAGCAGTTCCCCCTTTTCTGGGGCCAACGTCCTGACTTTC. This gives the protein CASSSPFSGANVLTF. J is TRBJ2-6 and V is TRBV6-5, with no clear D. The CDR3 consists of 15 residues. Germline CDR1 and CDR2: MNHEY and SVGAGI. Trimming pared 4 bases from V and 1 base from J, leaving 8 bases between.

V and J are TRBV27 and TRBJ2-7; a possible D gene is TRBD1 (6 bases). Germline V gene sequence: CDR1 MNHEY, CDR2 SMNVEV (reference sequence). This CDR3 contains 15 residues. The V end lost 1 base, the J end lost 2 bases, and 12 bases lay between the germline ends. The CDR3 DNA reads as TGTGCCAGCAGTTTATACACAGGGCCCCCCTACGAGCAGTACTTC. It codes for CASSLYTGPPYEQYF.

This chain connects TRBV7-2 to TRBJ2-3; a weak D match, TRBD2 (6 bases). Germline V gene data show CDR1 as SGHTA and CDR2 as FQGNSA. V shed 7 bases and J shed 3 bases, with 20 bases lying between them. CDR3 length: 16 amino acids. CDR3 amino acids: CASISAGTQRTDTQYF. The CDR3 DNA reads as TGTGCCAGCATCTCAGCCGGGACTCAGCGAACAGATACGCAGTATTTT. Together with reference TRBV7-2 and TRBJ2-3, the CDR3 gives the full variable domain: GAGVSQSPSNKVTEKGKDVELRCDPISGHTALYWYRQSLGQGLEFLIYFQGNSAPDKSGLPSDRFSAERTGGSVSTLTIQRTQQEDSAVYLCASISAGTQRTDTQYFGPGTRLTVL.